This T cell receptor (beta chain) was sequenced for a study of blood T cell repertoires in COVID-19. Study-level background: PBMCs, B-cell-depleted T cells, or T cells were the source of the cDNA or gDNA that made up the material.

The data were produced by immunoSEQ multiplex PCR, yet TCRdb's version contains in-frame clones alone and is incomplete. The table has about 150,000 clones, approximately 92% seen once. The V gene lost 3 bases and the J gene lost 1 base, with 6 bases spanning the gap. The CDR3 is 13 amino acids. CDR1 is MDHEN and CDR2 is SYDVKM in the germline V gene. V gene TRBV28 combines with J gene TRBJ1-1; D not certain. Sequenced input: peripheral blood. The TCR originated in a man aged 18-30 years with COVID-19, enrolled during active disease. CDR3 DNA sequence: TGTGCCAGCAGTTTTACAGAGAACACTGAAGCTTTCTTT. Translation: CASSFTENTEAFF.